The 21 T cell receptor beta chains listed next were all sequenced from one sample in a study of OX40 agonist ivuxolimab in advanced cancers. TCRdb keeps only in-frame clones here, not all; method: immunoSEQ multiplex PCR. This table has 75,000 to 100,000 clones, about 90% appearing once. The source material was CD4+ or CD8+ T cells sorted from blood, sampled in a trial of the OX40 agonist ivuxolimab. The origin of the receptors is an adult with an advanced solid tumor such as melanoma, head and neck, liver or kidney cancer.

Written as DNA, the CDR3 is TGTGCCACCAGCAGAGATAAAGGGGATCAGCCCCAGCATTTT. Its translation: CATSRDKGDQPQHF. V and J are TRBV15 and TRBJ1-5; tentatively, D is TRBD1 (5 bases). Deletions cut 0 bases from V and 5 bases from J, with 8 bases between. The CDR3 runs 14 residues. Per the germline V gene, CDR1 is LNHNV and CDR2 is YYDKDF (reference sequence).

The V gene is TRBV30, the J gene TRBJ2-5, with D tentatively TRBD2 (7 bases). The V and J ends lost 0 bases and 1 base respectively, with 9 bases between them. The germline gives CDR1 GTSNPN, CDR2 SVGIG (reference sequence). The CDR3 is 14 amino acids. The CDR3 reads CAWSVGGPQETQYF. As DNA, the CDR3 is TGTGCCTGGAGTGTGGGGGGGCCCCAAGAGACCCAGTACTTC.

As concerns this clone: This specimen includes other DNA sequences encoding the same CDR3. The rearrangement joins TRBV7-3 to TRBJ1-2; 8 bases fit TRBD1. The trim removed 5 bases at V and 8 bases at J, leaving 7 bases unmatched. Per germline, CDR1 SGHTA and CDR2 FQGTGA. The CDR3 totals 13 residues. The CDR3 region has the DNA TGTGCCAGCAGCCTCGACAGGGGCGGCGGCTACACCTTC. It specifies CASSLDRGGGYTF.

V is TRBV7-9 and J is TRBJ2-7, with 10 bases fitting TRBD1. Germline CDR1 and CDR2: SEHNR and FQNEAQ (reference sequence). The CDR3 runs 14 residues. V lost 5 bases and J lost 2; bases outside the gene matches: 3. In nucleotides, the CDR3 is TGTGCCAGCAGCCGAGGACAGGGGGCCTACGAGCAGTACTTC. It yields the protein CASSRGQGAYEQYF. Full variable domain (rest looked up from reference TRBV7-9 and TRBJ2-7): DTGVSQNPRHKITKRGQNVTFRCDPISEHNRLYWYRQTLGQGPEFLTYFQNEAQLEKSRLLSDRFSAERPKGSFSTLEIQRTEQGDSAMYLCASSRGQGAYEQYFGPGTRLTVT.

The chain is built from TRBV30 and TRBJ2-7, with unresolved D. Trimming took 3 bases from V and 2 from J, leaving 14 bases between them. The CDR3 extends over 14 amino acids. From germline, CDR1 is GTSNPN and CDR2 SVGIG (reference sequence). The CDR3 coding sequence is TGTGCCTGGAGGGCTCCGGGTAGAACCTACGAGCAGTACTTC. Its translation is CAWRAPGRTYEQYF.

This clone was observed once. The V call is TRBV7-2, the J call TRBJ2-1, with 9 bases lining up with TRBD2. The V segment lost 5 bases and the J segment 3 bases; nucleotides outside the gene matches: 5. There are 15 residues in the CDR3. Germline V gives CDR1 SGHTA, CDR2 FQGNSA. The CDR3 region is CASSPVAGVYNEQFF. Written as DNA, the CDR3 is TGTGCCAGCAGCCCCGTAGCGGGAGTCTACAATGAGCAGTTCTTC.

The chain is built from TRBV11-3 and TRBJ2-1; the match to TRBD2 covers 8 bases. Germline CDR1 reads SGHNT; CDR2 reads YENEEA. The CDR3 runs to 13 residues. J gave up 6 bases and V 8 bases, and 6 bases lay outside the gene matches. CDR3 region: CASGGLVGNEQFF. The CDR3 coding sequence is TGTGCCAGCGGGGGACTAGTTGGCAATGAGCAGTTCTTC. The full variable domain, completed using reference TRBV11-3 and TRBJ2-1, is EAGVVQSPRYKIIEKKQPVAFWCNPISGHNTLYWYLQNLGQGPELLIRYENEEAVDDSQLPKDRFSAERLKGVDSTLKIQPAELGDSAVYLCASGGLVGNEQFFGPGTRLTVL.

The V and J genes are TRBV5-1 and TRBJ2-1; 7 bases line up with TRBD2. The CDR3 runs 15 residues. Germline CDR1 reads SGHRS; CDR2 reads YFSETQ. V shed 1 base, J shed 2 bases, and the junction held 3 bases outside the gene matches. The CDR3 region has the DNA TGCGCCAGCAGCTTGAGGGAGGGCACCTACAATGAGCAGTTCTTC. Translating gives CASSLREGTYNEQFF.

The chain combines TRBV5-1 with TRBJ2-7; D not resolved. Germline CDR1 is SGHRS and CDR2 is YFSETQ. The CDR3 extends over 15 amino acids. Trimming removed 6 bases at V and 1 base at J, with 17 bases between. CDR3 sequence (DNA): TGCGCCAGCACCTCGCTCCCGGGTGATTCCTACGAGCAGTACTTC. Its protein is CASTSLPGDSYEQYF.

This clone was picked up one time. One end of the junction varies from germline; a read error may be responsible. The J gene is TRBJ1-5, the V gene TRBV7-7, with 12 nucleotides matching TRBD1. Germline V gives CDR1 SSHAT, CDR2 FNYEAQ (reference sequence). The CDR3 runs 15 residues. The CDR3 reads CASSLGTGGLQPQHF. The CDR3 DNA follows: TGTGCTAGCAGCTTAGGGACAGGGGGCCTACAGCCCCAGCATTTT.

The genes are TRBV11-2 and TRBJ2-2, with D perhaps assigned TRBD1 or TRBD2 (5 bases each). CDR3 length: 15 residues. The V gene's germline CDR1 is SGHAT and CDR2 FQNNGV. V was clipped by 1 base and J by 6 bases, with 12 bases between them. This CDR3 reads CASSLVVGAAGELFF. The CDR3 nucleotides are TGTGCCAGCAGCTTAGTCGTCGGGGCCGCCGGGGAGCTGTTTTTT. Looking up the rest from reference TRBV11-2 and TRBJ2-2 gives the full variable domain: EAGVAQSPRYKIIEKRQSVAFWCNPISGHATLYWYQQILGQGPKLLIQFQNNGVVDDSQLPKDRFSAERLKGVDSTLKIQPAKLEDSAVYLCASSLVVGAAGELFFGEGSRLTVL.

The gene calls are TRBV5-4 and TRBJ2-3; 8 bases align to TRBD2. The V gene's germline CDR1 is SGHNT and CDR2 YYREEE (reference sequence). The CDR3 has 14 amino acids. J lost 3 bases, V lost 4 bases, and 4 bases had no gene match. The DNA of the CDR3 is TGTGCCAGCAGCCGGAGACTAGCGACAGATACGCAGTATTTT. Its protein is CASSRRLATDTQYF.

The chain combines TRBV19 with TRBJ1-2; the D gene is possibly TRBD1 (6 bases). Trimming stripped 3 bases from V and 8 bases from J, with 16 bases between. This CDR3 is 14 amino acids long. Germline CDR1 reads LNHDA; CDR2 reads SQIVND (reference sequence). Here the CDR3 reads CASSMNTGYNGYTF. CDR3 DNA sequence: TGTGCCAGTAGTATGAATACAGGGTATAACGGCTACACCTTC.

CDR3 in amino acids: CATRESGGNGYTF. CDR3 in DNA: TGTGCCACGAGGGAAAGTGGAGGCAATGGCTACACCTTC. This rearrangement joins TRBV6-5 to TRBJ1-2, with D unresolved. Germline CDR1 and CDR2: MNHEY and SVGAGI. The CDR3 runs to 13 residues. V was pared by 10 bases and J by 6 bases, with 18 bases between.

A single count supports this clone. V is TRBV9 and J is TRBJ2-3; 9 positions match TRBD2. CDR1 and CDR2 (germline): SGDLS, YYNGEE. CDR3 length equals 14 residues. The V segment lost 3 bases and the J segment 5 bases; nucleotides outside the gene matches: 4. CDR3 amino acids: CASSAGLALDTQYF. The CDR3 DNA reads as TGTGCCAGCAGCGCGGGACTAGCCCTAGATACGCAGTATTTT.

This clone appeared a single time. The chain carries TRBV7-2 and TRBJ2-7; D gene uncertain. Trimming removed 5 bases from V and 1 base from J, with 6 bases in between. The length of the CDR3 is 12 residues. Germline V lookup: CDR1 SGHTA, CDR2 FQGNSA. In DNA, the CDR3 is TGTGCCAGCAGCCGATCGTCCTACGAGCAGTACTTC. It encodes CASSRSSYEQYF.

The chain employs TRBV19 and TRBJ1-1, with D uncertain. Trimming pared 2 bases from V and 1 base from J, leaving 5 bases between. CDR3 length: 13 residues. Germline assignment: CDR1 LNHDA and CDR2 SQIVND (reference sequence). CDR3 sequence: CASSISGNTEAFF. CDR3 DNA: TGTGCCAGTAGTATATCCGGGAACACTGAAGCTTTCTTT.

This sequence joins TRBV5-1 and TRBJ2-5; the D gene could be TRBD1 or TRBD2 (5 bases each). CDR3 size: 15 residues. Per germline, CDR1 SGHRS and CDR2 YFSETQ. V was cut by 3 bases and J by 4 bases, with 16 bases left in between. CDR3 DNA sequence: TGCGCCAGCAGCTGGGGCGGTGGGGGTGGAGAGACCCAGTACTTC. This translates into CASSWGGGGGETQYF.

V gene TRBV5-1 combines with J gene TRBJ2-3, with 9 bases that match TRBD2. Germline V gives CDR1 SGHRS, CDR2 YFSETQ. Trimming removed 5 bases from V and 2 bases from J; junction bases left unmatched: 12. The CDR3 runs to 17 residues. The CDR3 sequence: CASSPAGGLRDTDTQYF. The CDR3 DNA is TGCGCCAGCAGTCCAGCGGGAGGCTTAAGGGACACAGATACGCAGTATTTT.

The CDR3 sequence is CASSPRHDLNTEAFF. The CDR3 DNA reads TGTGCCAGCTCACCACGTCACGACCTGAACACTGAAGCTTTCTTT. The chain links TRBV18 to TRBJ1-1; D gene uncertain. This CDR3 has 15 residues. The V gene's germline CDR1 is KGHSH and CDR2 LQKENI. Trimming shortened V by 1 base and J by 0 bases, and 9 bases separated the two germline ends.

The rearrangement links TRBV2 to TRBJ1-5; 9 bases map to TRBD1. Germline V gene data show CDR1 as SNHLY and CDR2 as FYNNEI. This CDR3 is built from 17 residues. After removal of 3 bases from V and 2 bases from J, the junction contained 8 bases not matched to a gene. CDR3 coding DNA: TGTGCCAGCAGTGATAGGACAGGGGATTGGGGCAATCAGCCCCAGCATTTT. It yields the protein CASSDRTGDWGNQPQHF.